Here is one T cell receptor (beta chain) with its context. Its target is not known. The sample comes from a study of blood T cells in healthy people across ages. Overall study findings and caveats: Donor CMV infection status was unknown, possibly confounding age-related changes in expanded clonotypes. Long-lived donors had more naive CD4+ cells and higher diversity than aged donors.

Donor samples were obtained from healthy Caucasian individuals from Russia, aged roughly 6 to 90. V was trimmed by 1 base and J by 15 bases, leaving 11 bases between them. In germline, CDR1 is SGDLS, CDR2 YYNGEE. This CDR3 is 12 amino acids long. Together with a sample-barcoded 5' primer, a J-beta primer mix was included in a second PCR lasting about 6 to 12 cycles. MiXCR was run by TCRdb on the 5' RACE reads, yielding one entry per CDR3 protein. The table lists hundreds of thousands of distinct CDR3 sequences, under 30% of them singletons. Sequencing was performed on blood. This receptor was obtained from a woman of 80 years or more in good health. V and J are TRBV9 and TRBJ1-6; D not certain. The CDR3 loop is CASSVIGSLLHF. The CDR3 coding sequence is TGTGCCAGCAGCGTAATTGGTTCCCTCCTCCACTTT. The complete variable domain, with remaining parts taken from reference TRBV9 and TRBJ1-6, reads DSGVTQTPKHLITATGQRVTLRCSPRSGDLSVYWYQQSLDQGLQFLIQYYNGEERAKGNILERFSAQQFPDLHSELNLSSLELGDSALYFCASSVIGSLLHFGNGTRLTVT.